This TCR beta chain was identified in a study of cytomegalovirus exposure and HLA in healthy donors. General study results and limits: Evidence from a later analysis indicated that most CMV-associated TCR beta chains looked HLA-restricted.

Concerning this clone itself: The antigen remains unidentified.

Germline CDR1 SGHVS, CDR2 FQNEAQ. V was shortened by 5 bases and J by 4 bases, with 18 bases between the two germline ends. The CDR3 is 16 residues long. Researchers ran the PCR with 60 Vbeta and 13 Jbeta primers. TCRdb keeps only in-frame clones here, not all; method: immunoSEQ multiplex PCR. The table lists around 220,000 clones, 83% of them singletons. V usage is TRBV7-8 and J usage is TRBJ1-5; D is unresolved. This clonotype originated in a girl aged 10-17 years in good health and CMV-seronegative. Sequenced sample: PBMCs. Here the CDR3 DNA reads TGTGCCAGCAGCCTCCGGGATTATGGGTTAAATCAGCCCCAGCATTTT. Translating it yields CASSLRDYGLNQPQHF. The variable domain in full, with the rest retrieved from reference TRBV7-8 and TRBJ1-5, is GAGVSQSPRYKVAKRGQDVALRCDPISGHVSLFWYQQALGQGPEFLTYFQNEAQLDKSGLPSDRFFAERPEGSVSTLKIQRTQQEDSAVYLCASSLRDYGLNQPQHFGDGTRLSIL.